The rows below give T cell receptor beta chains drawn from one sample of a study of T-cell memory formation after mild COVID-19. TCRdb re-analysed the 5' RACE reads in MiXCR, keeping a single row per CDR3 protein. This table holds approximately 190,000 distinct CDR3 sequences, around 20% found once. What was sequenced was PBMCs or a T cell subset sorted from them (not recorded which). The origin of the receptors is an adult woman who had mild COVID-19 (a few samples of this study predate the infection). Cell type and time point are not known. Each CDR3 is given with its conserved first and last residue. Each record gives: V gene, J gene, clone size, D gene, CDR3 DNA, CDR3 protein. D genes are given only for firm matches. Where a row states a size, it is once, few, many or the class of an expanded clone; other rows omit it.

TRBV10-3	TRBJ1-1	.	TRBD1	TGTGCCATCAGTGAGTCGCCGGGACAGGGTGCTGAAGCTTTCTTT	CAISESPGQGAEAFF
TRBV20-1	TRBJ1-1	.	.	TGCAGTGCCGACCCGGGGGGGCGCGGAACTGAAGCTTTCTTT	CSADPGGRGTEAFF
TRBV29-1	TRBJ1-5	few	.	TGCAGCGTTGCGACAGGAGTAAGTCAGCCCCAGCATTTT	CSVATGVSQPQHF
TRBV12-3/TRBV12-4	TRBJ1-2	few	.	TGTGCCAGCAGTTCCGGGAACTATGGCTACACCTTC	CASSSGNYGYTF
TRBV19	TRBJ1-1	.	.	TGTGCCAGTACCTTACAGGGCACCAACACTGAAGCTTTCTTT	CASTLQGTNTEAFF
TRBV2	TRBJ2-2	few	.	TGTGCCAGCAGTGGAGAAGTCGCGAACACCGGGGAGCTGTTTTTT	CASSGEVANTGELFF
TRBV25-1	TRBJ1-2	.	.	TGTGCCAGCAGTGATGGGATCGCATTCGGCTATGGCTACACCTTC	CASSDGIAFGYGYTF
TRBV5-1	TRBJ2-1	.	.	TGCGCCAGCAGCCCCAGGGAAGGCGGCAATGAGCAGTTCTTC	CASSPREGGNEQFF
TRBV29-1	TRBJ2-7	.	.	TGCAGCGGGGGACAAGGCTTCGGGGACGAGCAGTACTTC	CSGGQGFGDEQYF
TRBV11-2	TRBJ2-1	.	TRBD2	TGTGCCAGCAGCTCCTTCTTAGGACTAGCGGGAGGAGATTACAATGAGCAGTTCTTC	CASSSFLGLAGGDYNEQFF
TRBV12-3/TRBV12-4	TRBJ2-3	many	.	TGTGCCAGCAGCGTGGACAGTGCCTCGAAGGTTTTT	CASSVDSASKVF
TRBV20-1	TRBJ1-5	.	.	TGCAGTGCTAGAGATATGAGGGGTCTAAATCAGCCCCAGCATTTT	CSARDMRGLNQPQHF
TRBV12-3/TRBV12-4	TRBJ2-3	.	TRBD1	TGTGCCAGCAGTTTTCCGGGACAGGGTACAGATACGCAGTATTTT	CASSFPGQGTDTQYF
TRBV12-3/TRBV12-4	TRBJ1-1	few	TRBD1	TGTGCCAGCAGTGATACAGGACAGGGATTACGCACTGAAGCTTTCTTT	CASSDTGQGLRTEAFF
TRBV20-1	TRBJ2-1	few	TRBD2	TGCAGTGCCTCCCGGCCCGGGGGGATGAGCGGGTTTGGTTTAGATGGTGAGCAGTTCTTC	CSASRPGGMSGFGLDGEQFF
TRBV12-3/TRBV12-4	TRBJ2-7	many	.	TGTGCCAGCAGTTTGAGTGCGCTCGGCAGGCTGTACTTC	CASSLSALGRLYF
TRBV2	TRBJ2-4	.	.	TGTGCCAGCAGCCCGGACACAAACATTCAGTACTTC	CASSPDTNIQYF
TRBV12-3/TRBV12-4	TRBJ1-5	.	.	TGTGCCAGCAGTTCCATGGACCGAAATCAGCCCCAGCATTTT	CASSSMDRNQPQHF
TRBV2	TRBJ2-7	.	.	TGTGCCAGCAGTGAAGCCCCACGCGATGGCGAGCAGTACTTC	CASSEAPRDGEQYF
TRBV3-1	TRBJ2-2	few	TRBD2	TGTGCCAGCAGCCCAGCGGGGAGGACGAACACCGGGGAGCTGTTTTTT	CASSPAGRTNTGELFF
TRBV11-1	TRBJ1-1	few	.	TGTGCCAGCAGCTTTGACGACATAACGTTTGAAGCTTTCTTT	CASSFDDITFEAFF
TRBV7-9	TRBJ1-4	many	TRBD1	TGTGCCAGCAGCCCGACAGGGGCTAATGAAAAACTGTTTTTT	CASSPTGANEKLFF
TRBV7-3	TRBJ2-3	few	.	TGTGCCAGCAGCTCGACAGGGAGGACGCAGTATTTT	CASSSTGRTQYF
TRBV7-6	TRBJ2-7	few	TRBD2	TGTGCCAGCAGCCCAGGGACTACCTGGTACGAGCAGTACTTC	CASSPGTTWYEQYF
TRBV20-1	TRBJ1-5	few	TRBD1	TGCAGTGCCCTCGACAGGGCGAGTAGCAATCAGCCCCAGCATTTT	CSALDRASSNQPQHF
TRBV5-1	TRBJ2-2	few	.	TGCGCCAGCAGCTTGGACAGGGTCGTGGGGGAGCTGTTTTTT	CASSLDRVVGELFF
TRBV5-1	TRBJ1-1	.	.	TGCGCCAGCAGCTTGGACCCCACCAAGAACACTGAAGCTTTCTTT	CASSLDPTKNTEAFF
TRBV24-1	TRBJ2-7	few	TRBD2	TGTGCCACCAGTGAGGTAGCGGGAGCCATGGATCACGAGCAGTACTTC	CATSEVAGAMDHEQYF
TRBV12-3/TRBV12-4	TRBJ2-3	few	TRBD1	TGTGCCAGCAGCAAGGGAGGGACAGGGGGCGATACGCAGTATTTT	CASSKGGTGGDTQYF
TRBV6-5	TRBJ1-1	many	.	TGTGCCAGCAGGCGGGACATTTGGAACACTGAAGCTTTCTTT	CASRRDIWNTEAFF
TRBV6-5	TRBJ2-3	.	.	TGTGCCAGCAGGCATAGCGGTACTAGCACAGATACGCAGTATTTT	CASRHSGTSTDTQYF
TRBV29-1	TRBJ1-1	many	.	TGCAGCGCCTCGGCGCCAGGGGCGAACACTGAAGCTTTCTTT	CSASAPGANTEAFF
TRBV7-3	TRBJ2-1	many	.	TGTGCCAGCAGCAGCCTCCACAGGGTCGATGAGCAGTTCTTC	CASSSLHRVDEQFF
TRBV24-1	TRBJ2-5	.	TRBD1	TGTGCCACCAGTCCACAGGGGGTCGGGGAGACCCAGTACTTC	CATSPQGVGETQYF
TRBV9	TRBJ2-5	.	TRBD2	TGTGCCAGCAGCGTAGGCGGGGGGCGGAGGGAGACCCAGTACTTC	CASSVGGGRRETQYF
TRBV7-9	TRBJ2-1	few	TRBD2	TGTGCCAGCAGACGGAGGTCAGGGACTAGCCCCAATGAGCAGTTCTTC	CASRRRSGTSPNEQFF
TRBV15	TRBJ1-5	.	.	TGTGCCACCAGCAGACAGGGTCAGGGCAATCAGCCCCAGCATTTT	CATSRQGQGNQPQHF
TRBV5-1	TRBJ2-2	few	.	TGCGCCAGCAGCTTGGATCCCGGGAACACCGGGGAGCTGTTTTTT	CASSLDPGNTGELFF
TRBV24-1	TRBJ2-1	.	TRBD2	TGTGCCACCAGTGACGGGACTAGCGGGAGGGCCGGGAATGAGCAGTTCTTC	CATSDGTSGRAGNEQFF
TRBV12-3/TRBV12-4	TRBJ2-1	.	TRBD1	TGTGCCAGCACAAAACGGGACAGGGGTGTTAATGAGCAGTTCTTC	CASTKRDRGVNEQFF
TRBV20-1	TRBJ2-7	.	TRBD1	TGCAGTGCTAGTGGACAGGTTCTTGCCTACGAGCAGTACTTC	CSASGQVLAYEQYF
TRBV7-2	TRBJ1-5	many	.	TGTGCCAGCAGCTCGGGACCTAATCAGCCCCAGCATTTT	CASSSGPNQPQHF
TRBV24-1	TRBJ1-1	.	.	TGTGCCACCAGTGCCCAGGGATACACTGAAGCTTTCTTT	CATSAQGYTEAFF
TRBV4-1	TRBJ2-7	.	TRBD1	TGCGCCAGCAGCCAAGGACAGGGTCGAACCTACGAGCAGTACTTC	CASSQGQGRTYEQYF
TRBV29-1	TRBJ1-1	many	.	TGCAGCGTTGTTTACAGGGCCCCTGAAGCTTTCTTT	CSVVYRAPEAFF
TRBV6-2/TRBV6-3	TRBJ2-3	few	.	TGTGCCAGCGGATGGGACCTCAGGGCAGATACGCAGTATTTT	CASGWDLRADTQYF
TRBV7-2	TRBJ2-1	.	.	TGTGCCAGCAGCTTAGGTCTAGGGAAAAGGCTCAATGAGCAGTTCTTC	CASSLGLGKRLNEQFF
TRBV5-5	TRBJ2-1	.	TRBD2	TGTGCCAGCAGCTTCTTAGCGGGAGTGGGCAATGAGCAGTTCTTC	CASSFLAGVGNEQFF
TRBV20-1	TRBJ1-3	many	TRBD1	TGCAGTGCTGGAGGAGGGGGCCCCTCTGGAAACACCATATATTTT	CSAGGGGPSGNTIYF
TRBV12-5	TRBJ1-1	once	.	TGTGATAGTGGTGGAGACAGCATTAACACTGAAGCTTTCTTT	CDSGGDSINTEAFF
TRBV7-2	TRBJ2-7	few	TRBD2	TGTGCCAGCAGCCCCGGCTCGGCTAGCGGGAGCTACGAGCAGTACTTC	CASSPGSASGSYEQYF
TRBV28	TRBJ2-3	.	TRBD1	TGTGCCAGCAGCCCCAGACAGGGATTTTACTCCACAGATACGCAGTATTTT	CASSPRQGFYSTDTQYF
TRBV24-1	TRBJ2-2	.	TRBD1	TGTGCCACCTATGACAGGGAACGTGACATCGGGGAGCTGTTTTTT	CATYDRERDIGELFF
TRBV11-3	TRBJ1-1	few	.	TGTGCCAGCAGCTTGGCAGGGAAGAACACTGAAGCTTTCTTT	CASSLAGKNTEAFF
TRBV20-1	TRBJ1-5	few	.	TGCAGTGCTAGAGATAGTGGGCCTCTGGGGCAGCCCCAGCATTTT	CSARDSGPLGQPQHF